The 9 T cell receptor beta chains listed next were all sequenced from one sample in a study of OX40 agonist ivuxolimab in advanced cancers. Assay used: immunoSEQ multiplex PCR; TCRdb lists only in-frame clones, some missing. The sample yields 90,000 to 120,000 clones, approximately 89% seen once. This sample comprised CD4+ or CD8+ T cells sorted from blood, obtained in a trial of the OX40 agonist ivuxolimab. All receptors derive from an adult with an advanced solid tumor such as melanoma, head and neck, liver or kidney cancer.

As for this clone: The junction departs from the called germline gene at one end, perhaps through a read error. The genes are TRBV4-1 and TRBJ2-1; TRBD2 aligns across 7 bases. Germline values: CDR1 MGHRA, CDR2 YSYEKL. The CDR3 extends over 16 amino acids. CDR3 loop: CASGQDLAELYNEQFF. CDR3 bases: TGCGCCAGCGGCCAAGATCTAGCGGAACTATACAATGAGCAGTTCTTC.

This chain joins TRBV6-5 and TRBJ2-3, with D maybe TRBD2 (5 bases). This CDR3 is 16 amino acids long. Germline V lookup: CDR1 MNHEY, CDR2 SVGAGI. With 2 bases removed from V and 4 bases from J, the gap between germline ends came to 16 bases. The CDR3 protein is CASSYNGGPGADTQYF. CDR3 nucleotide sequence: TGTGCCAGCAGTTACAATGGAGGCCCTGGCGCAGATACGCAGTATTTT.

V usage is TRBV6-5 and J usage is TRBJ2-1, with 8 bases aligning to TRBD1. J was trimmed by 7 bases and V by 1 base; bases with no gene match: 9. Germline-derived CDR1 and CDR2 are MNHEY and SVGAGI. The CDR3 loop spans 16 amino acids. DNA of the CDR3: TGTGCCAGCAGTTACTTCGGACAGGGTCTATGGAATGAGCAGTTCTTC. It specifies CASSYFGQGLWNEQFF.

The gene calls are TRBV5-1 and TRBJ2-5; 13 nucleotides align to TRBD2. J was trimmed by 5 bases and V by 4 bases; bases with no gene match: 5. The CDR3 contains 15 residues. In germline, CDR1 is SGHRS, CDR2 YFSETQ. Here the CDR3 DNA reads TGCGCCAGCAGCCTGGGACTAGCGGGGAGTGAGACCCAGTACTTC. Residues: CASSLGLAGSETQYF.

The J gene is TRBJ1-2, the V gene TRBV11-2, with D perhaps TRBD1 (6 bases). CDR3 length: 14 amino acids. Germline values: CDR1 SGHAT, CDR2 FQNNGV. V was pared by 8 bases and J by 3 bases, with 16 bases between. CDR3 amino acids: CASAEGAGDYGYTF. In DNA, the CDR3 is TGTGCCAGCGCCGAAGGGGCAGGGGACTATGGCTACACCTTC.

CDR3 nucleotide sequence: TGTGCCAGCAGTTTGACCGGGACTAGCGACCACGAGCAGTACTTC. It yields the protein CASSLTGTSDHEQYF. The gene calls are TRBV27 and TRBJ2-7, with 10 bases aligning to TRBD2. CDR1 and CDR2 (germline): MNHEY, SMNVEV (reference sequence). V was clipped by 3 bases and J by 5 bases; unmatched bases: 7. This CDR3 spans 15 amino acids.

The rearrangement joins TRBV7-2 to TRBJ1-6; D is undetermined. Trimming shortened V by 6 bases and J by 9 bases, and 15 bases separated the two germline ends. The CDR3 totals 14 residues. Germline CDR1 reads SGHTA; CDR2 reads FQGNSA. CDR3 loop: CASREGTGGSPLHF. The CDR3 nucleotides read TGTGCCAGCAGGGAAGGAACCGGTGGTTCACCCCTCCACTTT.

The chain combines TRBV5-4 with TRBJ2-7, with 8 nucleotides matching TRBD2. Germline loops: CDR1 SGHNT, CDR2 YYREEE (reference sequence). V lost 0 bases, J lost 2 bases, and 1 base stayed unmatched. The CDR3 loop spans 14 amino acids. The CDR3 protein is CASSLEGLAYEQYF. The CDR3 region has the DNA TGTGCCAGCAGCTTGGAGGGACTAGCCTACGAGCAGTACTTC.

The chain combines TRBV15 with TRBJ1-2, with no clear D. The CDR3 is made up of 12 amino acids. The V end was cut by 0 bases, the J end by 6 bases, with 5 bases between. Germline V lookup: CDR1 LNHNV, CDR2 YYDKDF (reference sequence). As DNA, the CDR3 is TGTGCCACCAGCAGAGATGACAATGGCTACACCTTC. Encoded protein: CATSRDDNGYTF.